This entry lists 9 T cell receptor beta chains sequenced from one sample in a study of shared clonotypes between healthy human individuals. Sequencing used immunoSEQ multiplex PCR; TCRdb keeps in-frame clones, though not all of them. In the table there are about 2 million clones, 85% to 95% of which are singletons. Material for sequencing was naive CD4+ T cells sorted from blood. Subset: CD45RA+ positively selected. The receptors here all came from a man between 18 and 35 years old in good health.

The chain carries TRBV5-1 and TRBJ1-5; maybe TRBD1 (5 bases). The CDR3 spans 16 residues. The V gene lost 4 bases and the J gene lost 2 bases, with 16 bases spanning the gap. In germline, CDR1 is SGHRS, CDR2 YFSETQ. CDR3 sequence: CASSSGDGNGNQPQHF. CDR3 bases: TGCGCCAGCAGCAGTGGGGACGGGAATGGCAATCAGCCCCAGCATTTT.

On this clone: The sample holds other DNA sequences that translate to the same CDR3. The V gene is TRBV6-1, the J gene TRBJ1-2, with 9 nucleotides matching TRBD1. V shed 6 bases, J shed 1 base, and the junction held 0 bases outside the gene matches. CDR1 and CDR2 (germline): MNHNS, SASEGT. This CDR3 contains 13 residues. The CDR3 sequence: CASRDRGNYGYTF. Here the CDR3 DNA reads TGTGCCAGCAGGGACAGGGGTAACTATGGCTACACCTTC.

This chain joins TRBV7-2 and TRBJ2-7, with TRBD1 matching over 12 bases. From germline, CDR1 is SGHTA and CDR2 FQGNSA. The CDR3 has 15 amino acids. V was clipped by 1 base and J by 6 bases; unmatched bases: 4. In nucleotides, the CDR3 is TGTGCCAGCAGCTTAGGTGGGACAGGGGGCTCCGAGCAGTACTTC. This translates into CASSLGGTGGSEQYF. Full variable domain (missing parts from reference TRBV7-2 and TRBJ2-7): GAGVSQSPSNKVTEKGKDVELRCDPISGHTALYWYRQSLGQGLEFLIYFQGNSAPDKSGLPSDRFSAERTGGSVSTLTIQRTQQEDSAVYLCASSLGGTGGSEQYFGPGTRLTVT.

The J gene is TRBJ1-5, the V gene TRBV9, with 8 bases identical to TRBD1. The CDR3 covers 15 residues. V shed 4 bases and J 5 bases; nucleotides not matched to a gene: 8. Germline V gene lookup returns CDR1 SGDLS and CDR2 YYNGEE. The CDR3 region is CASSSQGAGDQPQHF. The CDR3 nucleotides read TGTGCCAGCAGCAGCCAGGGGGCGGGTGATCAGCCCCAGCATTTT. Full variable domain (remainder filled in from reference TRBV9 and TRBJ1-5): DSGVTQTPKHLITATGQRVTLRCSPRSGDLSVYWYQQSLDQGLQFLIQYYNGEERAKGNILERFSAQQFPDLHSELNLSSLELGDSALYFCASSSQGAGDQPQHFGDGTRLSIL.

CDR3 sequence reads: CSVEETRKETQYF. The CDR3 nucleotides read TGCAGCGTTGAGGAGACTCGTAAAGAGACCCAGTACTTC. The chain combines TRBV29-1 with TRBJ2-5; D gene unclear. Germline lookup yields CDR1 SQVTM and CDR2 ANQGSEA. There are 13 residues in the CDR3. V dropped 3 bases and J dropped 3 bases, with 11 bases sitting between them.

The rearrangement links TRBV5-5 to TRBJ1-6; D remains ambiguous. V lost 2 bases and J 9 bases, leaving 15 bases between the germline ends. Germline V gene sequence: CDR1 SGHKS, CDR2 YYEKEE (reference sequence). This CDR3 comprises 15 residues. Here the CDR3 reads CASSFGPLASSPLHF. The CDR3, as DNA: TGTGCCAGCAGCTTCGGGCCATTGGCGAGTTCACCCCTCCACTTT.

In nucleotides, the CDR3 is TGTGCCAGCAGCTCCCCGCCCGGGGAGCTGTTTTTT. Encoded protein: CASSSPPGELFF. The chain employs TRBV13 and TRBJ2-2; D is uncertain. CDR1 PRHDT and CDR2 FYEKMQ come from the germline V gene (reference sequence). Deletions cut 4 bases from V and 6 bases from J, with 6 bases between. The CDR3 has 12 amino acids.

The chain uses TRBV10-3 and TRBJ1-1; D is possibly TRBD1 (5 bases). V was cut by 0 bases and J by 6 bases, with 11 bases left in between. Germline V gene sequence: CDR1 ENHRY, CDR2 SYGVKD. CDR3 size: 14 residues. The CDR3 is CAISESGRAAEAFF. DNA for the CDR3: TGTGCCATCAGTGAGTCGGGCAGGGCCGCTGAAGCTTTCTTT.

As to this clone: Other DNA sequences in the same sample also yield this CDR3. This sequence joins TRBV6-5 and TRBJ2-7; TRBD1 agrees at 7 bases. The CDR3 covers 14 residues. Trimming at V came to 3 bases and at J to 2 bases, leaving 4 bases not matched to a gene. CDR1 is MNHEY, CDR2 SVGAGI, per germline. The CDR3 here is CASSYSTGAYEQYF. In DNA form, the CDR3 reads TGTGCCAGCAGTTATTCAACAGGGGCCTACGAGCAGTACTTC.